One sample yielded the 13 T cell receptor beta chains listed below, sequenced in a study of T-cell reconstitution after alpha-beta-depleted transplantation in children. A TCRbeta library incorporating unique molecular identifiers was prepared. From the PCR reads, TCRdb called clonotypes with MiXCR, one entry per CDR3 protein. The sample includes about 600,000 distinct CDR3 sequences, around 13% seen only once; the top ten take around 2.2%. The source material was PBMCs, mostly from graft donor cells, sampled 360 days after TCRalphabeta/CD19-depleted stem cell transplant. The receptors here all came from a male patient younger than 18 who had a stem cell transplant for acute myeloid leukemia, so the T cells may come from the graft donor.

This clonotype was found a few times. V is TRBV6-6 and J is TRBJ2-3; maybe TRBD1 (6 bases). Trimming stripped 6 bases from V and 2 bases from J, with 9 bases between. Per the germline V gene, CDR1 is MNHNY and CDR2 is SVGAGI (reference sequence). This CDR3 has 13 amino acids. Here the CDR3 DNA reads TGTGCCAGCAGATGGACAGCCACAGATACGCAGTATTTT. It codes for CASRWTATDTQYF.

The chain is built from TRBV7-3 and TRBJ2-1; 10 bases fit TRBD2. Germline V gene lookup returns CDR1 SGHTA and CDR2 FQGTGA. J was trimmed by 6 bases and V by 4 bases; bases with no gene match: 9. CDR3 length: 16 residues. The CDR3 sequence is CASSSPLAGVPNEQFF. For the CDR3, the DNA is TGTGCCAGCAGCTCCCCTCTAGCGGGAGTACCCAATGAGCAGTTCTTC.

This clonotype was seen a few times. The chain employs TRBV12-3 or TRBV12-4 and TRBJ2-7; 14 bases map to TRBD2. This CDR3 is built from 16 residues. V gave up 3 bases and J gave up 3 bases; unmatched junction bases: 4. The CDR3 here is CASSLGLAGDYYEQYF. CDR3 DNA: TGTGCCAGCAGTTTGGGACTAGCGGGAGATTACTACGAGCAGTACTTC.

This clonotype was recorded at least ten times. The chain combines TRBV12-3 or TRBV12-4 with TRBJ2-1; TRBD2 aligns across 13 bases. The ends lost 6 bases at V and 7 bases at J; junction bases unmatched: 6. The CDR3 has 15 residues. CDR3: CASSQTSGRMNEQFF. CDR3 coding DNA: TGTGCCAGCAGCCAGACTAGCGGGAGGATGAATGAGCAGTTCTTC.

This clonotype was counted ten times or more. The chain combines TRBV12-5 with TRBJ2-2; D could derive from TRBD1 or TRBD2 (6 bases each). The CDR3 consists of 14 residues. V lost 7 bases and J lost 4, with 13 bases in between. CDR1 and CDR2 (germline): LGHNT, FRNRAP. The CDR3 DNA reads as TGTGCTAGTGCCAAGGGGGGCAGCACCGGGGAGCTGTTTTTT. The encoded protein is CASAKGGSTGELFF.

The chain links TRBV29-1 to TRBJ2-1; TRBD1 might be the D (6 bases). CDR1 and CDR2 from the germline V gene are SQVTM and ANQGSEA. The V and J ends lost 0 bases and 1 base respectively, with 19 bases between them. The CDR3 loop spans 18 amino acids. CDR3 residues: CSVEDPKSGDISYNEQFF. The CDR3 coding sequence is TGCAGCGTTGAAGATCCTAAATCAGGGGATATATCCTACAATGAGCAGTTCTTC.

The V and J genes are TRBV20-1 and TRBJ2-7, with TRBD2 matching over 7 bases. V lost 8 bases and J lost 3; bases outside the gene matches: 7. Germline CDR1 is DFQATT and CDR2 is SNEGSKA (reference sequence). The CDR3 covers 12 residues. CDR3 in amino acids: CSPLAGDYEQYF. The CDR3 DNA reads TGCAGTCCCCTCGCGGGAGACTACGAGCAGTACTTC.

The rearrangement links TRBV27 to TRBJ2-7, with D perhaps TRBD2 (6 bases). The V end was cut by 6 bases, the J end by 0 bases, with 15 bases between. Germline CDR1 and CDR2: MNHEY and SMNVEV (reference sequence). The CDR3 has 15 residues. In DNA, the CDR3 is TGTGCCAGCAGGCTCGGACTACCCTACTCCTACGAGCAGTACTTC. Its translation: CASRLGLPYSYEQYF.

This clonotype showed up just a few times. This rearrangement joins TRBV4-3 to TRBJ2-6, with TRBD1 identical over 7 bases. Germline assignment: CDR1 LGHNA and CDR2 YSLEER. CDR3 length equals 16 residues. Losses at the gene ends were 3 bases for V and 4 bases for J; bases not matched to a gene: 6. The CDR3 DNA reads as TGCGCCAGCAGCCAGAACACAGGGGTAGGGGCCAACGTCCTGACTTTC. This gives the protein CASSQNTGVGANVLTF.

This clonotype was seen ten or more times. V is TRBV20-1 and J is TRBJ2-7; D call uncertain. The CDR3 covers 14 residues. Per germline, CDR1 DFQATT and CDR2 SNEGSKA (reference sequence). V lost 3 bases to trimming and J lost 2 bases, with 14 bases between them. The DNA for the CDR3 is TGCAGTGCTAGCGTGCCCCTTCCCACCTACGAGCAGTACTTC. Its protein product is CSASVPLPTYEQYF.

This chain connects TRBV11-2 to TRBJ2-2; 7 nucleotides line up with TRBD1. This CDR3 is 19 amino acids long. From germline, CDR1 is SGHAT and CDR2 FQNNGV. V lost 4 bases, J lost 6 bases, and 20 bases stayed unmatched. CDR3 in amino acids: CASSSDRNRGLGSAGELFF. The CDR3 nucleotides read TGTGCCAGCAGCTCGGACAGAAACAGGGGTCTCGGGTCGGCCGGGGAGCTGTTTTTT. The complete variable domain, with remaining parts taken from reference TRBV11-2 and TRBJ2-2, reads EAGVAQSPRYKIIEKRQSVAFWCNPISGHATLYWYQQILGQGPKLLIQFQNNGVVDDSQLPKDRFSAERLKGVDSTLKIQPAKLEDSAVYLCASSSDRNRGLGSAGELFFGEGSRLTVL.

The chain is built from TRBV20-1 and TRBJ2-7, with D tentatively TRBD1 (6 bases). The CDR3 covers 13 residues. CDR1 DFQATT and CDR2 SNEGSKA come from the germline V gene (reference sequence). Trimming left V 5 bases short and J 3 bases short, with 14 bases between. CDR3 in amino acids: CSAQSVGHYEQYF. As DNA, the CDR3 is TGCAGTGCTCAGTCGGTGGGACACTACGAGCAGTACTTC.

This clonotype came up a few times. This chain links TRBV3-1 with TRBJ2-2, with D perhaps matching TRBD1 (5 bases). V shed 6 bases and J shed 4 bases, with 12 bases lying between them. The CDR3 is 14 amino acids. Germline assignment: CDR1 LGHDT and CDR2 YNNKEL (reference sequence). The CDR3 is CASSATVFTGELFF. Here the CDR3 DNA reads TGTGCCAGCAGTGCGACAGTTTTCACCGGGGAGCTGTTTTTT.